The rows below give T cell receptor beta chains drawn from one sample of a study of T cells in tuberculosis. The repertoire was sequenced with immunoSEQ multiplex PCR; TCRdb's copy has only in-frame clones and lacks some. The sample has around 41,000 clones, less than 95% seen once; the top ten hold about 2%. Sequencing was done on a sample of PBMCs. The receptors originated from a donor aged 10 to 29 with latent tuberculosis or without tuberculosis infection. Some clones in this sample may be carry-over from other donors' samples. Both conserved end residues are part of each CDR3. A D gene is named only where the DNA matches it firmly.

J | D | V | CDR3 | DNA
TRBJ2-1 | TRBD2 | TRBV9 | CASSVGVAGGSYNEQFF | TGTGCCAGCAGCGTAGGGGTAGCGGGAGGCTCCTACAATGAGCAGTTCTTC
TRBJ2-5 | . | TRBV7-8 | CASSLARRDVGETQYF | TGTGCCAGCAGCTTAGCGCGGAGGGACGTTGGGGAGACCCAGTACTTC
TRBJ2-2 | TRBD2 | TRBV27 | CASSFSLLAGRTGELFF | TGTGCCAGCAGTTTCTCTCTCTTAGCGGGACGCACCGGGGAGCTGTTTTTT
TRBJ2-1 | TRBD2 | TRBV5-1 | CASSLQATSGPPYNEQFF | TGCGCCAGCAGCCTGCAAGCGACTAGCGGGCCGCCCTACAATGAGCAGTTCTTC
TRBJ2-1 | TRBD2 | TRBV11-3 | CASSLGTRGDEQFF | TGTGCCAGCAGCTTGGGGACTAGAGGGGATGAGCAGTTCTTC
TRBJ2-1 | . | TRBV6-4 | CASSKGEGNEQFF | TGTGCCAGCAGTAAAGGGGAAGGGAATGAGCAGTTCTTC
TRBJ2-7 | TRBD1 | TRBV28 | CASSAPGGQGLYEQYF | TGTGCCAGCAGTGCCCCGGGGGGACAGGGCTTGTACGAGCAGTACTTC
TRBJ2-7 | TRBD2 | TRBV19 | CATLAGQFSYEQYF | TGTGCCACCCTAGCGGGACAATTCTCCTACGAGCAGTACTTC
TRBJ2-7 | TRBD1 | TRBV5-1 | CASSIGLTGTGVYEQYF | TGCGCCAGCAGCATTGGCCTTACCGGGACAGGGGTCTACGAGCAGTACTTC
TRBJ2-7 | TRBD1 | TRBV9 | CASSVGGTGGEQYF | TGTGCCAGCAGCGTAGGAGGGACAGGGGGCGAGCAGTACTTC
TRBJ2-5 | TRBD2 | TRBV19 | CASSIVPPGLAGGPGLETQYF | TGTGCCAGTAGTATCGTCCCTCCGGGACTAGCGGGAGGGCCGGGGCTGGAGACCCAGTACTTC